This TCR beta chain originates from a study of CXCR3-negative and CXCR3-positive naive CD8 T cells. Study conclusions and caveats: For naive cells, CXCR3-negative and CXCR3-positive subsets had similar TRBV-TRBJ usage; for memory cells, usage differed.

The CDR3 has 15 amino acids. Germline loops: CDR1 SEHNR, CDR2 FQNEAQ (reference sequence). Regarding this clonotype: What it recognizes is unknown.

Via 5' RACE with UMI labels, TRB cDNA libraries were prepared. TCRdb reanalyzed the 5' RACE reads, giving one entry per CDR3 protein sequence and no DNA. This sample contains 55,000 to 70,000 distinct CDR3 sequences. The sequence came from a human donor in good health. Some clones in this sample may be carry-over from other donors' samples. The J gene is TRBJ1-1, the V gene TRBV7-9; TCRdb returns TRBD1, unconfirmable since there is no DNA. Sample: memory CD8+ T cells from blood. CDR3 amino acids: CASTLGDLMNTEAFF.